Below, 17 T cell receptor beta chains from the same sample are listed, as sequenced in a study of T-cell memory formation after mild COVID-19. TCRdb re-called the 5' RACE reads with MiXCR, one entry per CDR3 protein. The profile shows some 190,000 distinct CDR3 sequences, around 20% of them singletons. Sequenced material: PBMCs or a T cell subset sorted from them (not recorded which). These TCRs come from an adult woman who had mild COVID-19 (a few samples of this study predate the infection). Cell type and time point are not known.

The rearrangement uses TRBV29-1 and TRBJ2-1; TRBD1 is a possible D gene (5 bases). V lost 7 bases to trimming and J lost 6 bases, with 10 bases between them. This CDR3 is built from 11 residues. Germline V gene lookup returns CDR1 SQVTM and CDR2 ANQGSEA. The chain's CDR3 is CSGYRINEQFF. The DNA of the CDR3 is TGCAGCGGATACAGGATCAATGAGCAGTTCTTC.

The rearrangement joins TRBV5-1 to TRBJ2-1; D is possibly TRBD1 (6 bases). In germline, CDR1 is SGHRS, CDR2 YFSETQ. V was shortened by 4 bases and J by 4 bases, with 9 bases between the two germline ends. The CDR3 length is 13 residues. CDR3: CASSAGEYNEQFF. Here the CDR3 DNA reads TGCGCCAGCAGCGCAGGGGAATACAATGAGCAGTTCTTC.

The chain couples TRBV12-3 or TRBV12-4 to TRBJ2-7; TRBD2 is a possible D gene (5 bases). Deletions cut 5 bases from V and 1 base from J, with 18 bases between. The CDR3 consists of 16 residues. CDR3 amino acids: CASSRGSAWESYEQYF. CDR3 bases: TGTGCCAGCAGTCGGGGTAGCGCTTGGGAATCCTACGAGCAGTACTTC.

The J gene is TRBJ2-4, the V gene TRBV6-5; D tentatively fits TRBD1 or TRBD2 (5 bases each). Germline lookup yields CDR1 MNHEY and CDR2 SVGAGI. Trimming pared 6 bases from V and 8 bases from J, leaving 20 bases between. This CDR3 is built from 15 residues. CDR3 coding DNA: TGTGCCAGCAGCCCCGGGACGCTCAAATGGGACATTCAGTACTTC. Its protein is CASSPGTLKWDIQYF.

This sequence joins TRBV10-2 and TRBJ2-3; D is perhaps TRBD2 (6 bases). This CDR3 contains 15 residues. V was cut by 7 bases and J by 3 bases, with 17 bases left in between. Per the germline V gene, CDR1 is WSHSY and CDR2 is SAAADI. The CDR3 protein is CASMAGQWGTDTQYF. Written as DNA, the CDR3 is TGCGCCAGCATGGCGGGGCAATGGGGTACAGATACGCAGTATTTT.

As to this clonotype: One end of the junction does not line up with germline, which may come from a read error. The chain combines TRBV20-1 with TRBJ2-1, with no clear D. Germline V gene sequence: CDR1 DFQATT, CDR2 SNEGSKA (reference sequence). The CDR3 is made up of 14 amino acids. CDR3 in DNA: TGCAGTGCTCCGGCCGCGTACTCCTACAATGGGCAGTTCTTC. Translation gives CSAPAAYSYNGQFF.

The DNA of the CDR3 is TGTGCCAGCACCGACTGGCGGCTAGCGGGAGGCGAGCAGTACTTC. Protein product: CASTDWRLAGGEQYF. The chain uses TRBV5-6 and TRBJ2-7, with TRBD2 matching 11 bases. After removal of 6 bases from V and 6 bases from J, the junction contained 11 bases not matched to a gene. Germline V gene lookup returns CDR1 SGHDT and CDR2 YYEEEE. The CDR3 extends over 15 amino acids.

This rearrangement joins TRBV7-2 to TRBJ2-7; D is possibly TRBD1 (6 bases). CDR3 length: 13 residues. Germline V gene data show CDR1 as SGHTA and CDR2 as FQGNSA. The V and J ends lost 4 bases and 3 bases respectively, with 10 bases between them. The CDR3, as DNA: TGTGCCAGCAGCTCCAGGGGTCGCTACGAGCAGTACTTC. It codes for CASSSRGRYEQYF.

The table lists this clonotype with a few counts. This chain uses TRBV20-1 with TRBJ1-1; D is unclear. Germline V gene sequence: CDR1 DFQATT, CDR2 SNEGSKA (reference sequence). The CDR3 contains 13 residues. Trimming pared 0 bases from V and 1 base from J, leaving 6 bases between. CDR3 sequence reads: CSARDGQNTEAFF. CDR3 DNA sequence: TGCAGTGCTAGAGATGGTCAGAACACTGAAGCTTTCTTT.

V gene TRBV5-1 combines with J gene TRBJ2-5; D is uncertain. This CDR3 has 14 residues. Trimming removed 0 bases at V and 5 bases at J, with 11 bases between. Germline CDR1 reads SGHRS; CDR2 reads YFSETQ. In nucleotides, the CDR3 is TGCGCCAGCAGCTTGGTGGTGGGTGTGGAGACCCAGTACTTC. Protein sequence: CASSLVVGVETQYF. Full variable domain (rest looked up from reference TRBV5-1 and TRBJ2-5): KAGVTQTPRYLIKTRGQQVTLSCSPISGHRSVSWYQQTPGQGLQFLFEYFSETQRNKGNFPGRFSGRQFSNSRSEMNVSTLELGDSALYLCASSLVVGVETQYFGPGTRLLVL.

This clonotype was detected only a few times. The chain uses TRBV12-3 or TRBV12-4 and TRBJ2-7; D remains unclear. The V end lost 6 bases, the J end lost 1 base, and 7 bases lay between the germline ends. There are 12 residues in the CDR3. CDR3 DNA sequence: TGTGCCAGCAGCTCGGAATCCTACGAGCAGTACTTC. It translates to CASSSESYEQYF.

V usage is TRBV5-4 and J usage is TRBJ2-3; D might be TRBD1 (5 bases). V was shortened by 2 bases and J by 1 base, with 11 bases between the two germline ends. This CDR3 region has 15 residues. Germline V gene lookup returns CDR1 SGHNT and CDR2 YYREEE (reference sequence). Here the CDR3 reads CASSFVSRGTDTQYF. Written as DNA, the CDR3 is TGTGCCAGCAGCTTCGTTTCCAGGGGCACAGATACGCAGTATTTT.

The chain links TRBV7-9 to TRBJ1-3, with TRBD1 identical over 8 bases. V lost 4 bases, J lost 2 bases, and 7 bases stayed unmatched. The germline V gene has CDR1 SEHNR and CDR2 FQNEAQ (reference sequence). The CDR3 contains 16 residues. This CDR3 reads CASSYSGGLAGNTIYF. In nucleotides, the CDR3 is TGTGCCAGCAGCTATTCAGGGGGCTTAGCTGGAAACACCATATATTTT.

The chain joins TRBV7-2 to TRBJ2-7, with a possible D match to TRBD2 (5 bases). The CDR3 length is 14 residues. V was pared by 6 bases and J by 0 bases, with 12 bases between. The germline gives CDR1 SGHTA, CDR2 FQGNSA. The DNA for the CDR3 is TGTGCCAGCAGTCTAGCCCCGAACTCCTACGAGCAGTACTTC. It translates to CASSLAPNSYEQYF.

This chain uses TRBV12-3 or TRBV12-4 with TRBJ2-2, with 11 nucleotides matching TRBD2. The trim removed 3 bases at V and 1 base at J, leaving 4 bases unmatched. The CDR3 contains 17 residues. The CDR3: CASSFTSGRLNTGELFF. The DNA for the CDR3 is TGTGCCAGCAGTTTTACTAGCGGGAGATTGAACACCGGGGAGCTGTTTTTT.

In this sample, this clonotype turned up a few times. The gene calls are TRBV12-3 or TRBV12-4 and TRBJ2-3; the match to TRBD2 covers 9 bases. This CDR3 has 16 amino acids. Trimming removed 1 base from V and 4 bases from J; junction bases left unmatched: 6. Here the CDR3 reads CASSLGLAGYADTQYF. The CDR3 DNA reads TGTGCCAGCAGTTTAGGCCTAGCGGGATATGCAGATACGCAGTATTTT.

A few counts support this clonotype. This chain connects TRBV29-1 to TRBJ1-2, with 7 bases fitting TRBD1. The CDR3 contains 14 residues. Trimming removed 3 bases from V and 2 bases from J; junction bases left unmatched: 6. Germline V CDR1 and CDR2: SQVTM, ANQGSEA. Here the CDR3 DNA reads TGCAGCGTTGATACAGGGGCGGGAAACTATGGCTACACCTTC. It encodes CSVDTGAGNYGYTF. Supplemented by reference TRBV29-1 and TRBJ1-2, the full variable domain reads SAVISQKPSRDICQRGTSLTIQCQVDSQVTMMFWYRQQPGQSLTLIATANQGSEATYESGFVIDKFPISRPNLTFSTLTVSNMSPEDSSIYLCSVDTGAGNYGYTFGSGTRLTVV.